Each of the 16 T cell receptor beta chains below was sequenced from the same sample in a study of blood T cell repertoires in COVID-19. The assay was immunoSEQ multiplex PCR, and TCRdb's table has in-frame clones only and misses some. The sample carries 95,000 to 150,000 clones, roughly 79% recorded once. The sample consisted of peripheral blood. The receptors were gathered from a man in his 70s with acute or convalescent COVID-19.

The CDR3 region is CASSMGDRGEETQYF. The CDR3 DNA reads as TGTGCCAGTAGTATGGGGGACAGGGGAGAAGAGACCCAGTACTTC. V is TRBV19 and J is TRBJ2-5, with 10 bases fitting TRBD1. The CDR3 length is 15 residues. After removal of 3 bases from V and 3 bases from J, the junction contained 4 bases not matched to a gene. Germline V gives CDR1 LNHDA, CDR2 SQIVND (reference sequence).

The chain joins TRBV7-2 to TRBJ1-1; D might be TRBD1 (6 bases). Looked up from germline, CDR1 is SGHTA and CDR2 is FQGNSA. The CDR3 covers 14 residues. V shed 9 bases and J shed 6 bases, with 20 bases lying between them. CDR3 sequence reads: CASMYTGNFAEAFF. The DNA of the CDR3 is TGTGCCAGTATGTACACAGGGAATTTCGCTGAAGCTTTCTTT. Looking up the rest from reference TRBV7-2 and TRBJ1-1 gives the full variable domain: GAGVSQSPSNKVTEKGKDVELRCDPISGHTALYWYRQSLGQGLEFLIYFQGNSAPDKSGLPSDRFSAERTGGSVSTLTIQRTQQEDSAVYLCASMYTGNFAEAFFGQGTRLTVV.

The rearrangement uses TRBV7-9 and TRBJ2-1; 7 bases map to TRBD2. The CDR3 runs to 12 residues. Losses at the gene ends were 4 bases for V and 11 bases for J; bases not matched to a gene: 5. The germline V gene has CDR1 SEHNR and CDR2 FQNEAQ (reference sequence). CDR3 nucleotide sequence: TGTGCCAGCAGCTCGGACGGGGGGAAGCAGTTCTTC. This encodes CASSSDGGKQFF.

V usage is TRBV7-2 and J usage is TRBJ1-6; TRBD1 agrees at 8 bases. This CDR3 contains 15 residues. The germline CDR1 and CDR2 sequences are SGHTA and FQGNSA. V lost 5 bases and J lost 6; bases outside the gene matches: 6. In DNA, the CDR3 is TGTGCCAGCAGCCCCTACAGGGGGGGTAATTCACCCCTCCACTTT. It specifies CASSPYRGGNSPLHF.

J is TRBJ1-1 and V is TRBV12-5; D unresolved. Between the trimmed V and J ends, which lost 2 bases and 0 bases, there was a span of 22 bases. Germline V lookup: CDR1 LGHNT, CDR2 FRNRAP. This CDR3 is 19 amino acids long. The CDR3 sequence is CASGLYREARVGLNTEAFF. The CDR3 DNA reads as TGTGCTAGTGGTTTGTATAGAGAGGCCAGAGTCGGATTGAACACTGAAGCTTTCTTT.

The chain employs TRBV5-6 and TRBJ1-2; TRBD1 agrees at 9 bases. CDR3 length: 15 amino acids. Per germline, CDR1 SGHDT and CDR2 YYEEEE. The V and J ends lost 3 bases and 8 bases, in that order; junction bases with no gene match: 11. CDR3 sequence reads: CASSSIQGALGGYTF. In DNA, the CDR3 is TGTGCCAGCAGCTCCATACAGGGGGCGTTGGGAGGCTACACCTTC.

This clone has a handful of counts. This chain links TRBV15 with TRBJ2-3, with D tentatively TRBD2 (6 bases). V was cut by 1 base and J by 5 bases, with 10 bases left in between. The CDR3 runs to 14 residues. Germline V CDR1 and CDR2: LNHNV, YYDKDF (reference sequence). The CDR3 loop reads CATSRAGLLDTQYF. The CDR3 DNA follows: TGTGCCACCAGCAGAGCGGGACTGCTAGATACGCAGTATTTT.

The rearrangement joins TRBV3-1 (or the pseudogene TRBV3-2) to TRBJ2-7, with 10 bases identical to TRBD2. After removal of 2 bases from V and 0 bases from J, the junction contained 10 bases not matched to a gene. The CDR3 runs to 18 residues. CDR1 LGHDT and CDR2 YNNKEL come from the germline V gene (reference sequence). The CDR3 loop reads CASSQIFLAGAASYEQYF. In DNA form, the CDR3 reads TGTGCCAGCAGCCAAATCTTTCTAGCGGGGGCCGCCTCCTACGAGCAGTACTTC.

The V gene is TRBV11-2, the J gene TRBJ1-5, with D possibly being TRBD1 (5 bases). Trimming took 2 bases from V and 7 from J, leaving 12 bases between them. CDR3 length: 14 amino acids. From germline, CDR1 is SGHAT and CDR2 FQNNGV. The CDR3 sequence is CASSLNGGTQPQHF. CDR3 DNA: TGTGCCAGCAGCTTAAACGGAGGGACGCAGCCCCAGCATTTT.

The V call is TRBV30, the J call TRBJ1-2, with 8 bases that match TRBD1. Germline CDR1 and CDR2: GTSNPN and SVGIG (reference sequence). V was pared by 3 bases and J by 8 bases, with 14 bases of the junction left unmatched. This CDR3 spans 15 amino acids. CDR3 nucleotide sequence: TGTGCCTGGAGCCCTCTCCAGGGGGCGCTGGGCGGCTACACCTTC. Its translation is CAWSPLQGALGGYTF. Full variable domain (remainder filled in from reference TRBV30 and TRBJ1-2): SQTIHQWPATLVQPVGSPLSLECTVEGTSNPNLYWYRQAAGRGLQLLFYSVGIGQISSEVPQNLSASRPQDRQFILSSKKLLLSDSGFYLCAWSPLQGALGGYTFGSGTRLTVV.

The chain employs TRBV12-3 or TRBV12-4 and TRBJ2-7; D uncertain. The CDR3 is 13 amino acids. Trimming stripped 0 bases from V and 5 bases from J, with 8 bases between. The CDR3 protein is CASSLALQDEQYF. CDR3 DNA sequence: TGTGCCAGCAGTTTAGCGCTTCAGGACGAGCAGTACTTC.

V is TRBV10-3 and J is TRBJ2-7; 9 positions agree with TRBD1. The CDR3 is 16 amino acids. CDR1 ENHRY and CDR2 SYGVKD come from the germline V gene. The V gene end was trimmed by 6 bases and the J gene end by 5 bases; junction bases not matched to a gene: 14. Here the CDR3 DNA reads TGTGCCATCAGCACCTCTGCCGGACAGGGGAACAACGAGCAGTACTTC. It specifies CAISTSAGQGNNEQYF.

The chain employs TRBV6-6 and TRBJ2-1, with 8 bases lining up with TRBD1. Germline V gene data show CDR1 as MNHNY and CDR2 as SVGAGI (reference sequence). The CDR3 runs to 15 residues. J lost 5 bases, V lost 4 bases, and 7 bases had no gene match. Here the CDR3 reads CASSSPRTGNNEQFF. DNA for the CDR3: TGTGCCAGCAGTTCCCCCCGGACAGGGAACAATGAGCAGTTCTTC.

The V gene is TRBV29-1, the J gene TRBJ2-3; 8 bases align to TRBD2. The V segment lost 6 bases and the J segment 8 bases; nucleotides outside the gene matches: 1. Germline V gene lookup returns CDR1 SQVTM and CDR2 ANQGSEA. The CDR3 is 10 amino acids. This CDR3 is CSVGGGTQYF. CDR3 DNA: TGCAGCGTCGGGGGGGGTACGCAGTATTTT.

The genes are TRBV6-5 and TRBJ1-1; the D gene is possibly TRBD1 (6 bases). The CDR3 has 13 residues. The germline V gene encodes CDR1 MNHEY and CDR2 SVGAGI. Trimming pared 8 bases from V and 3 bases from J, leaving 13 bases between. The CDR3 sequence is CASAQDRDTEAFF. The CDR3 coding sequence is TGTGCCAGCGCGCAGGACAGAGACACTGAAGCTTTCTTT.

In DNA, the CDR3 is TGTGCCATCAGTGAGCTGAGCGAGCAGTACTTC. Its protein is CAISELSEQYF. The rearrangement uses TRBV10-3 and TRBJ2-7; D unresolved. Trimming took off 2 bases at V and 6 bases at J, with 5 bases between the two ends. This CDR3 is built from 11 residues. The germline CDR1 and CDR2 sequences are ENHRY and SYGVKD.